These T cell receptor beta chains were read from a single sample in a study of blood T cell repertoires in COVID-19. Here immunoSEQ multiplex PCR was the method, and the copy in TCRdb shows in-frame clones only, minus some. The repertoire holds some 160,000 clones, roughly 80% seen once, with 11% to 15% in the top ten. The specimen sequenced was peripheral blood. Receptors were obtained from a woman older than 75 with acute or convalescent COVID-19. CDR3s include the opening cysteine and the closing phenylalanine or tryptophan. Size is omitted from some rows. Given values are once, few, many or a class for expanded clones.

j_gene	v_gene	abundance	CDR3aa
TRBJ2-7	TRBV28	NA	CASNPTGLYEQYF
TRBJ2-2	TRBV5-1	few	CASSLETLAGGTGELFF
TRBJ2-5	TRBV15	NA	CATSRSTRVQETQYF
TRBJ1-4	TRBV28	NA	CASSLAGPDEKLFF
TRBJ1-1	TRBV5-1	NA	CASSPDRVYTEAFF
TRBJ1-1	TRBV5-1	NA	CASSDLSGGTEAFF
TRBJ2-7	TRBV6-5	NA	CASSPRGSEQYF
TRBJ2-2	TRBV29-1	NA	CSVVAGGRGGELFF
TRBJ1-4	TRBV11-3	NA	CASSLDVWGSTNEKLFF
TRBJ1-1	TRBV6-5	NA	CASSSTGFPTEAFF
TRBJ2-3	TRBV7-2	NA	CASSLGQGRGVNTQYF
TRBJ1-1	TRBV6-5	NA	CASRHQGSEAFF
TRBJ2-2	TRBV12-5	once	CASGTGGASTGELFF
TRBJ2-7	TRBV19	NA	CASSRTSGRSYEQYF
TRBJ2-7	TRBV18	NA	CASSQGAEEQYF
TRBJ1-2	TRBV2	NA	CASSEDRGFVGYTF
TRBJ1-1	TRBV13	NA	CASSAPDRGPEAFF
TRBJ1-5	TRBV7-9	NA	CASSLGQGDQPQHF
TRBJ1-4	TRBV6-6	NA	CASSYSGTGEKLFF
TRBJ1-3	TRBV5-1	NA	CASSYDSLSGNTIYF
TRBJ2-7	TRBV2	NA	CASRSTGSYEQYF
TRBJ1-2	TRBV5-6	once	CASRETGQGDYGYTF
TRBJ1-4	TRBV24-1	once	CATSDPQATNEKLFF
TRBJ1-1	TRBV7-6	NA	CASSSGRTEAFF
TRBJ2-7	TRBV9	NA	CASSVGQTGSYEQYF
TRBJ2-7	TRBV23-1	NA	CASSTRRGYEQYF
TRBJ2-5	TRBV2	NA	CASRRDTQETQYF
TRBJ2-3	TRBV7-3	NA	CASSRLATDTQYF
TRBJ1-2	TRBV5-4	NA	CASSLNRVNYGYTF
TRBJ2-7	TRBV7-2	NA	CASSLASRDEQYF
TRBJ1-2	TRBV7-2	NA	CASSLGLRDNSYTF
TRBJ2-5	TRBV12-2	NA	CASRLARAGVRGTQYF
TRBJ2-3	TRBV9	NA	CASSVAGGRSTDTQYF
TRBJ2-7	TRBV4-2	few	CASSQDLLVLYEQYF
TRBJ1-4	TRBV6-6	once	CASSSAGQPEEFF
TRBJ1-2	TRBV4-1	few	CASSQGGLAYGYTF